The clone carrying this T cell receptor beta chain was picked up a small number of times. Its antigen is currently unknown. CDR1 MNHEY and CDR2 SMNVEV come from the germline V gene (reference sequence). This CDR3 comprises 13 residues. V dropped 8 bases and J dropped 7; count of bases not matched to a gene: 9. This entry belongs to a study of early T cells in non-severe SARS-CoV-2 infection. Study information: The study sequenced bulk RNA from unsorted whole blood, with chains unpaired.

Broader study findings: The VDJdb matching leaned toward anti-spike CD8 responses and overlooked private and CD4 specificities.

Individually, cDNA molecules had unique molecular identifiers attached to them. One entry per CDR3 protein results from TCRdb running MiXCR on the 5' RACE reads. The sample includes more than 65,000 distinct CDR3 sequences, roughly an eighth of them seen just once. This chain links TRBV27 with TRBJ2-7, with TRBD1 identical over 9 bases. The specimen sequenced was whole blood. The clonotype originates from an adult who was a healthcare worker with PCR-confirmed SARS-CoV-2 infection or an uninfected control (not recorded which). As DNA, the CDR3 is TGTGCCAGCCGATTTGGACAGGGGAGGGAGCAGTACTTC. Its translation is CASRFGQGREQYF.